The clone carrying this T cell receptor (beta chain) was counted ten times or more. The antigen is not known. The sorted Tregs were CD4+CD25+CD127-/low cells. TCRdb re-called the 5' RACE reads through MiXCR, storing one row per CDR3 protein. The sample has about 10,000 distinct CDR3 sequences; 20% to 30% are singletons. The junction had 18 bases not matched to a gene; V was cut back by 2 bases and J by 2 bases. CDR3 length equals 21 residues. The study's findings and limits: The larger-cohort validation was restricted to a single TCR beta V-J rearrangement rather than whole repertoires. Tumor Treg TCRs overlapped most with tumor naive CD4+ cells.

The receptor was derived from a female donor with breast cancer. The chain employs TRBV12-3 or TRBV12-4 and TRBJ2-6; TRBD1 matches at 7 bases. Sequenced material: Tregs sorted from blood. The CDR3 reads CASSLTSDRASLKPGANVLTF. Here the CDR3 DNA reads TGTGCCAGCAGTTTAACAAGCGACAGGGCTTCCTTAAAGCCTGGGGCCAACGTCCTGACTTTC.